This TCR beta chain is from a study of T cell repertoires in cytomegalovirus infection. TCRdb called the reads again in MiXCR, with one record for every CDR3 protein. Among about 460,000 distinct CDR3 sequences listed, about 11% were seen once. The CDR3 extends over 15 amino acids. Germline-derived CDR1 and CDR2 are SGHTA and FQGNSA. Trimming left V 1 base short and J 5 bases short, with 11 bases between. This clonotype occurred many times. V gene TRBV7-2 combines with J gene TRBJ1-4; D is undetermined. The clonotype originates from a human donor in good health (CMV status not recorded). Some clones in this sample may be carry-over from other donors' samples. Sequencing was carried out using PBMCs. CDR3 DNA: TGTGCCAGCAGCTTAGTGATGGGGTGGAATGAAAAACTGTTTTTT. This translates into CASSLVMGWNEKLFF.